The 21 T cell receptor beta chains listed next were all sequenced from one sample in a study of blood T cell repertoires in COVID-19. TCRdb keeps only in-frame clones here, not all; method: immunoSEQ multiplex PCR. Here the sample spans 170,000 or so clones, about 87% being singletons. The sequencing sample was made of peripheral blood. These receptors were obtained from a man aged 55 to 70 with COVID-19, enrolled during active disease.

The chain couples TRBV18 to TRBJ1-2, with D unclear. Germline-derived CDR1 and CDR2 are KGHSH and LQKENI. V was trimmed by 0 bases and J by 2 bases, leaving 13 bases between them. The CDR3 totals 16 residues. DNA for the CDR3: TGTGCCAGCTCACCACCGGGCCGCCCAAGAAACTATGGCTACACCTTC. Residues: CASSPPGRPRNYGYTF. Full variable domain (outside the CDR3, taken from reference TRBV18 and TRBJ1-2): NAGVMQNPRHLVRRRGQEARLRCSPMKGHSHVYWYRQLPEEGLKFMVYLQKENIIDESGMPKERFSAEFPKEGPSILRIQQVVRGDSAAYFCASSPPGRPRNYGYTFGSGTRLTVV.

This chain connects TRBV6-5 to TRBJ1-5; D not certain. Per the germline V gene, CDR1 is MNHEY and CDR2 is SVGAGI. This CDR3 comprises 15 residues. Trimming removed 4 bases at V and 2 bases at J, with 12 bases between. In DNA form, the CDR3 reads TGTGCCAGCAGTTCCCTCGCCGGTGGCAATCAGCCCCAGCATTTT. Residues: CASSSLAGGNQPQHF.

J is TRBJ2-7 and V is TRBV27; D unclear. Looked up from germline, CDR1 is MNHEY and CDR2 is SMNVEV (reference sequence). The CDR3 is 14 amino acids. The V and J ends lost 4 bases and 2 bases respectively, with 12 bases between them. The CDR3 loop reads CASSSLRVPYEQYF. In DNA, the CDR3 is TGTGCCAGCAGTTCACTCCGGGTCCCCTACGAGCAGTACTTC.

V usage is TRBV7-3 and J usage is TRBJ1-6; possibly TRBD1 for D (6 bases). In germline, CDR1 is SGHTA, CDR2 FQGTGA. V was trimmed by 0 bases and J by 9 bases, leaving 12 bases between them. The CDR3 is made up of 15 amino acids. The CDR3 sequence: CASSLTGQSSSPLHF. The CDR3 DNA reads TGTGCCAGCAGCTTAACCGGACAGTCGAGTTCACCCCTCCACTTT. Combining the CDR3 with reference TRBV7-3 and TRBJ1-6 gives the whole variable domain GAGVSQTPSNKVTEKGKYVELRCDPISGHTALYWYRQSLGQGPEFLIYFQGTGAADDSGLPNDRFFAVRPEGSVSTLKIQRTERGDSAVYLCASSLTGQSSSPLHFGNGTRLTVT.

The chain links TRBV27 to TRBJ1-5, with TRBD1 as a possible D gene (6 bases). The CDR3 totals 14 residues. Germline CDR1 is MNHEY and CDR2 is SMNVEV (reference sequence). Trimming took 2 bases from V and 7 from J, leaving 12 bases between them. The CDR3 bases are TGTGCCAGCAGTTTAGGGCAGGGGCGACAGCCCCAGCATTTT. Translating gives CASSLGQGRQPQHF.

The gene calls are TRBV10-3 and TRBJ1-1, with 11 bases matching TRBD1. Germline CDR1 reads ENHRY; CDR2 reads SYGVKD. Trimming cost V 0 bases and J 1 base; bases outside gene matches: 4. The CDR3 sequence is 17 residues long. The CDR3 loop is CAISESGQGARNTEAFF. The CDR3 nucleotides are TGTGCCATCAGTGAGTCTGGACAGGGGGCTCGGAACACTGAAGCTTTCTTT.

In the case of this clone: At one end the junction does not follow the germline gene, possibly because of a read error. The chain is built from TRBV24-1 and TRBJ2-2, with TRBD1 as a possible D gene (6 bases). Per the germline V gene, CDR1 is KGHDR and CDR2 is SFDVKD. The CDR3 covers 13 residues. The CDR3 here is CATTGPNTRELFF. The CDR3 DNA sequence: TGTGCCACAACAGGGCCCAACACCCGGGAGCTGTTTTTT.

The chain carries TRBV5-1 and TRBJ1-3, with D uncertain. Deletions cut 2 bases from V and 0 bases from J, with 12 bases between. Germline V gene sequence: CDR1 SGHRS, CDR2 YFSETQ. The CDR3 totals 16 residues. DNA of the CDR3: TGCGCCAGCAGCTTAACACAGTATGGCTCTGGAAACACCATATATTTT. It translates to CASSLTQYGSGNTIYF.

The genes are TRBV7-3 and TRBJ1-1, with 11 bases aligning to TRBD1. The length of the CDR3 is 14 residues. With V trimmed by 5 bases and J by 5 bases, 4 bases remained unmatched. Germline V CDR1 and CDR2: SGHTA, FQGTGA. The CDR3 region is CASSPGTGGTEAFF. The CDR3 DNA sequence: TGTGCCAGCAGCCCCGGGACAGGGGGAACTGAAGCTTTCTTT.

CDR3 in DNA: TGTGCCAGTAGTATACTAGCGGGGAACACAGATACGCAGTATTTT. Its translation: CASSILAGNTDTQYF. The rearrangement uses TRBV19 and TRBJ2-3; TRBD2 aligns across 9 bases. V trimming: 2 bases; J trimming: 2 bases; junction bases outside the gene matches: 2. This CDR3 contains 15 residues. Germline loops: CDR1 LNHDA, CDR2 SQIVND (reference sequence).

This chain joins TRBV19 and TRBJ1-4, with TRBD1 matching over 11 bases. J lost 7 bases, V lost 7 bases, and 5 bases had no gene match. The CDR3 runs to 14 residues. The germline gives CDR1 LNHDA, CDR2 SQIVND (reference sequence). Here the CDR3 DNA reads TGTGCCAGTAATACCGGGACAGGGGGTGAAAAACTGTTTTTT. Protein sequence: CASNTGTGGEKLFF. The full variable domain, completed using reference TRBV19 and TRBJ1-4, is DGGITQSPKYLFRKEGQNVTLSCEQNLNHDAMYWYRQDPGQGLRLIYYSQIVNDFQKGDIAEGYSVSREKKESFPLTVTSAQKNPTAFYLCASNTGTGGEKLFFGSGTQLSVL.

The genes are TRBV6-5 and TRBJ1-5, with a tentative D call TRBD1 (6 bases). Germline lookup yields CDR1 MNHEY and CDR2 SVGAGI. This CDR3 is 15 amino acids long. V shed 6 bases and J shed 1 base, with 13 bases lying between them. As DNA, the CDR3 is TGTGCCAGCAGCGCTAGGACAGAAAGCAATCAGCCCCAGCATTTT. It codes for CASSARTESNQPQHF.

The rearrangement links TRBV16 to TRBJ1-2; the D gene is possibly TRBD1 (5 bases). Germline V gives CDR1 KGHSY, CDR2 FQNENV. V lost 0 bases, J lost 5 bases, and 13 bases lay in between. CDR3 size: 15 residues. CDR3 bases: TGTGCCAGCAGCCAATCTGGAGGCGGGGGATATGGCTACACCTTC. It translates to CASSQSGGGGYGYTF.

At least ten counts were recorded for this clone. The genes are TRBV5-1 and TRBJ1-3; TRBD1 is a possible D gene (5 bases). The CDR3 runs 16 residues. Germline CDR1 SGHRS, CDR2 YFSETQ. V gave up 2 bases and J gave up 1 base, with 13 bases separating them. CDR3 amino acids: CASSFGPQGSGNTIYF. In DNA, the CDR3 is TGCGCCAGCAGCTTTGGCCCCCAGGGTTCTGGAAACACCATATATTTT.

As concerns this clone: One end of the junction does not line up with germline, which may come from a read error. The chain carries TRBV4-3 and TRBJ1-4; D might be TRBD1 (5 bases). CDR3 length equals 14 residues. Germline V gives CDR1 LGHNA, CDR2 YSLEER. Here the CDR3 DNA reads TGCGCCAGCAGCCAAGAGATCAACTCCAGGGTAGTTAATTTT. It codes for CASSQEINSRVVNF.

The chain links TRBV4-2 to TRBJ2-2, with D possibly TRBD2 on 5 matching bases. Trimming cost V 2 bases and J 5 bases, with 9 bases left between them. The CDR3 has 14 residues. CDR1 is LGHNA and CDR2 is YNFKEQ in the germline V gene. The CDR3 sequence: CASSQTQRTGELFF. In DNA, the CDR3 is TGTGCCAGCAGCCAAACTCAGCGGACCGGGGAGCTGTTTTTT.

V is TRBV10-3 and J is TRBJ1-5, with TRBD1 matching 7 bases. The CDR3 is made up of 14 amino acids. V was clipped by 1 base and J by 8 bases; unmatched bases: 5. Germline CDR1 and CDR2: ENHRY and SYGVKD. The CDR3 protein is CAISELGGVEPQHF. CDR3 bases: TGTGCCATCAGTGAGTTAGGGGGCGTGGAGCCCCAGCATTTT.

In regard to this clone: At one end the junction does not follow the germline gene, possibly because of a read error. The chain combines TRBV4-3 with TRBJ2-2, with a tentative D call TRBD1 (6 bases). CDR1 is LGHNA, CDR2 YSLEER, per germline. The length of the CDR3 is 16 residues. In DNA, the CDR3 is TGCGCCAGCAGCCAAGGTCCAGGGGCGAAAACCGGGGAGCTGTTTTTT. As protein: CASSQGPGAKTGELFF.

The chain has TRBV10-3 and TRBJ1-5; the D gene is possibly TRBD1 (6 bases). CDR3 size: 15 residues. Trimming shortened V by 3 bases and J by 4 bases, and 13 bases separated the two germline ends. Germline values: CDR1 ENHRY, CDR2 SYGVKD. CDR3 sequence: CAISDEGGNNQPQHF. The CDR3 bases are TGTGCCATCAGTGATGAGGGGGGGAATAATCAGCCCCAGCATTTT.

The chain combines TRBV19 with TRBJ1-1; 8 nucleotides line up with TRBD1. Germline V gene sequence: CDR1 LNHDA, CDR2 SQIVND (reference sequence). CDR3 length equals 16 residues. V trimming: 5 bases; J trimming: 3 bases; junction bases outside the gene matches: 11. CDR3 in amino acids: CASSVAGGFKDTEAFF. Here the CDR3 DNA reads TGTGCCAGTAGTGTGGCAGGGGGCTTTAAAGACACTGAAGCTTTCTTT.

The V and J genes are TRBV9 and TRBJ2-1; 8 nucleotides match TRBD2. The CDR3 runs 15 residues. Trimming at V came to 0 bases and at J to 7 bases, leaving 6 bases not matched to a gene. CDR1 and CDR2 (germline): SGDLS, YYNGEE. The CDR3 region is CASSVAGGLRNEQFF. The CDR3 DNA sequence: TGTGCCAGCAGCGTAGCGGGGGGGCTTCGGAATGAGCAGTTCTTC.